The 23 T cell receptor beta chains reported below all come from one sample, sequenced in a study of T cell repertoires in cytomegalovirus infection. MiXCR, run by TCRdb on the reads, gives a single entry per CDR3 protein. The sample lists roughly 860,000 distinct CDR3 sequences, about 33% seen once, with around 12% in the top ten. No antigen has been assigned to these receptors. This specimen consisted of cultured CD8+ T cells from PBMCs, obtained from culture after CMV antigen stimulation. All receptors come from a human donor in good health (CMV status not recorded). Some clones in this sample may be carry-over from other donors' samples.

This clonotype was seen repeatedly, ten times or more. The rearrangement links TRBV7-8 to TRBJ1-1; D is ambiguous. Germline CDR1 is SGHVS and CDR2 is FQNEAQ. The length of the CDR3 is 13 residues. V was trimmed by 3 bases and J by 4 bases, leaving 9 bases between them. CDR3 DNA: TGTGCCAGCAGCTTCGGTAATCCCACTGAAGCTTTCTTT. Translation gives CASSFGNPTEAFF. The full variable domain, completed using reference TRBV7-8 and TRBJ1-1, is GAGVSQSPRYKVAKRGQDVALRCDPISGHVSLFWYQQALGQGPEFLTYFQNEAQLDKSGLPSDRFFAERPEGSVSTLKIQRTQQEDSAVYLCASSFGNPTEAFFGQGTRLTVV.

This clonotype was seen ten or more times. V is TRBV5-5 and J is TRBJ2-7; D gene unclear. The CDR3 spans 14 residues. The germline V and J ends were trimmed by 0 bases and 1 base, with 8 bases remaining between them. CDR1 and CDR2 from the germline V gene are SGHKS and YYEKEE (reference sequence). CDR3 nucleotide sequence: TGTGCCAGCAGCTTGGGTTTGGGATCCTACGAGCAGTACTTC. Translated: CASSLGLGSYEQYF.

This clonotype has a handful of counts. The V call is TRBV19, the J call TRBJ2-5; TRBD1 agrees at 9 bases. The CDR3 length is 16 residues. Germline CDR1 is LNHDA and CDR2 is SQIVND (reference sequence). With V trimmed by 3 bases and J by 5 bases, 10 bases remained unmatched. Here the CDR3 reads CASSIQGTGIWETQYF. Here the CDR3 DNA reads TGTGCCAGTAGTATTCAAGGGACAGGGATTTGGGAGACCCAGTACTTC. The complete variable domain, with remaining parts taken from reference TRBV19 and TRBJ2-5, reads DGGITQSPKYLFRKEGQNVTLSCEQNLNHDAMYWYRQDPGQGLRLIYYSQIVNDFQKGDIAEGYSVSREKKESFPLTVTSAQKNPTAFYLCASSIQGTGIWETQYFGPGTRLLVL.

The V gene is TRBV7-9, the J gene TRBJ1-1; D might be TRBD1 (5 bases). V was clipped by 3 bases and J by 1 base, with 21 bases between them. The germline V gene encodes CDR1 SEHNR and CDR2 FQNEAQ (reference sequence). The CDR3 is 18 residues long. The CDR3 DNA reads as TGTGCCAGCAGCTTGTTCCCCCCTATGGGGGACCCGAACACTGAAGCTTTCTTT. It codes for CASSLFPPMGDPNTEAFF. Together with reference TRBV7-9 and TRBJ1-1, the CDR3 gives the full variable domain: DTGVSQNPRHKITKRGQNVTFRCDPISEHNRLYWYRQTLGQGPEFLTYFQNEAQLEKSRLLSDRFSAERPKGSFSTLEIQRTEQGDSAMYLCASSLFPPMGDPNTEAFFGQGTRLTVV.

The chain recombines TRBV12-3 or TRBV12-4 with TRBJ2-3; D might be TRBD1 (6 bases). The V end lost 3 bases, the J end lost 0 bases, and 16 bases lay between the germline ends. The CDR3 sequence is 17 residues long. The CDR3 sequence is CASSFILDRASTDTQYF. The CDR3, as DNA: TGTGCCAGCAGTTTTATCCTGGACAGAGCTAGCACAGATACGCAGTATTTT.

This clonotype was seen more than once but under ten times. The rearrangement joins TRBV5-1 to TRBJ2-7, with no clear D. Trimming left V 1 base short and J 5 bases short, with 10 bases between. The CDR3 consists of 13 residues. Germline lookup yields CDR1 SGHRS and CDR2 YFSETQ. The CDR3 protein is CASSLLPDDEQYV. CDR3 coding DNA: TGCGCCAGCAGCTTGCTACCAGACGACGAGCAGTACGTC.

The rearrangement joins TRBV6-1 to TRBJ2-7, with 9 bases matching TRBD1. The CDR3 is made up of 14 amino acids. V was clipped by 2 bases and J by 5 bases; unmatched bases: 4. The germline gives CDR1 MNHNS, CDR2 SASEGT. Here the CDR3 reads CASSEYRGRNEQYF. DNA for the CDR3: TGTGCCAGCAGTGAATACAGGGGGCGAAACGAGCAGTACTTC.

The chain uses TRBV9 and TRBJ1-1; TRBD1 matches at 7 bases. Germline CDR1 SGDLS, CDR2 YYNGEE. This CDR3 has 17 residues. Trimming at V came to 1 base and at J to 1 base, leaving 10 bases not matched to a gene. CDR3 protein: CASSVSARTGPNTEAFF. The CDR3 nucleotides are TGTGCCAGCAGCGTAAGTGCTAGGACAGGCCCGAACACTGAAGCTTTCTTT.

This chain connects TRBV20-1 to TRBJ2-3; a possible D gene is TRBD1 (5 bases). Looked up from germline, CDR1 is DFQATT and CDR2 is SNEGSKA (reference sequence). The CDR3 is 12 amino acids. V was cut by 6 bases and J by 3 bases, with 10 bases left in between. CDR3 sequence (DNA): TGCAGTGCCCCGGACATTACAGATACGCAGTATTTT. Protein sequence: CSAPDITDTQYF.

The rearrangement links TRBV27 to TRBJ2-7; perhaps D is TRBD1 or TRBD2 (6 bases each). The germline V gene encodes CDR1 MNHEY and CDR2 SMNVEV (reference sequence). Between the trimmed V and J ends, which lost 8 bases and 2 bases, there was a span of 19 bases. The CDR3 consists of 15 residues. This chain's CDR3 is CASALSGAPTYEQYF. CDR3 nucleotides: TGTGCCAGCGCCCTGTCGGGGGCCCCAACCTACGAGCAGTACTTC.

V and J are TRBV5-1 and TRBJ2-1; 7 bases are a match to TRBD2. The V gene's germline CDR1 is SGHRS and CDR2 YFSETQ. V was pared by 1 base and J by 7 bases, with 8 bases of the junction left unmatched. The CDR3 sequence is 15 residues long. CDR3 sequence: CASSLSGGRPNEQFF. The CDR3 nucleotides are TGCGCCAGCAGCTTGTCGGGGGGTCGGCCGAATGAGCAGTTCTTC. The full variable domain, rest sourced from reference TRBV5-1 and TRBJ2-1, is KAGVTQTPRYLIKTRGQQVTLSCSPISGHRSVSWYQQTPGQGLQFLFEYFSETQRNKGNFPGRFSGRQFSNSRSEMNVSTLELGDSALYLCASSLSGGRPNEQFFGPGTRLTVL.

The chain carries TRBV24-1 and TRBJ2-1, with D perhaps matching TRBD2 (5 bases). This CDR3 has 17 residues. Trimming took 4 bases from V and 5 from J, leaving 20 bases between them. Germline CDR1 and CDR2: KGHDR and SFDVKD. The CDR3 bases are TGTGCCACCAGTGACCACGCGAGACGGGGTCTCGACAATGAGCAGTTCTTC. It specifies CATSDHARRGLDNEQFF.

This clonotype showed up many times. The V and J genes are TRBV7-4 and TRBJ2-3; D is perhaps TRBD2 (7 bases). Trimming removed 1 base at V and 6 bases at J, with 17 bases between. Per the germline V gene, CDR1 is SGHVT and CDR2 is SQSDAQ. The CDR3 runs 16 residues. CDR3: CASSLDRRGLTDTQYF. The CDR3 region has the DNA TGTGCCAGCAGCTTAGATAGGCGGGGGCTCACTGATACGCAGTATTTT.

The chain carries TRBV25-1 and TRBJ2-1; 9 nucleotides line up with TRBD2. The germline V gene has CDR1 MGHDK and CDR2 SYGVNS. V dropped 10 bases and J dropped 4; count of bases not matched to a gene: 5. CDR3 length equals 13 residues. The CDR3 DNA sequence: TGTGCCACTAAGCGGGGGGTTTACAATGAGCAGTTCTTC. This encodes CATKRGVYNEQFF.

This clonotype turned up a few times. The chain has TRBV7-8 and TRBJ1-6; possible D gene TRBD1, 6 bases. Deletions cut 5 bases from V and 10 bases from J, with 18 bases between. The CDR3 sequence is 15 residues long. Per the germline V gene, CDR1 is SGHVS and CDR2 is FQNEAQ. The CDR3 loop is CASSPPQGPKSPLHF. The CDR3 DNA follows: TGTGCCAGCAGCCCCCCTCAGGGGCCGAAGTCACCCCTCCACTTT. The complete variable domain, with remaining parts taken from reference TRBV7-8 and TRBJ1-6, reads GAGVSQSPRYKVAKRGQDVALRCDPISGHVSLFWYQQALGQGPEFLTYFQNEAQLDKSGLPSDRFFAERPEGSVSTLKIQRTQQEDSAVYLCASSPPQGPKSPLHFGNGTRLTVT.

This clonotype was recorded a few times. This chain connects TRBV5-5 to TRBJ2-1, with TRBD2 as a possible D gene (7 bases). This CDR3 region has 15 residues. Germline V gene data show CDR1 as SGHKS and CDR2 as YYEKEE (reference sequence). V shed 7 bases and J shed 1 base, with 15 bases lying between them. CDR3 loop: CASGGGGDSYNEQFF. CDR3 bases: TGTGCCAGCGGAGGGGGGGGGGATTCCTACAATGAGCAGTTCTTC.

This chain connects TRBV7-2 to TRBJ1-1, with D hard to call. Per germline, CDR1 SGHTA and CDR2 FQGNSA. This CDR3 comprises 15 residues. With 5 bases removed from V and 3 bases from J, the gap between germline ends came to 16 bases. The DNA for the CDR3 is TGTGCCAGCAGCCCCCACGTGGGCCGGGACACTGAAGCTTTCTTT. It is translated as CASSPHVGRDTEAFF.

Written as DNA, the CDR3 is TGTGCCAGCACTTGTCCGGAGGTGGAGACCCAGTACTTC. This sequence encodes CASTCPEVETQYF. This chain links TRBV27 with TRBJ2-5, with a weak D call TRBD2 (5 bases). The germline V and J ends were trimmed by 7 bases and 5 bases, with 14 bases remaining between them. CDR1 and CDR2 from the germline V gene are MNHEY and SMNVEV (reference sequence). The CDR3 length is 13 residues.

Details on this clonotype: At one of its ends the junction is not consistent with the germline gene, which may arise from a read error. The chain couples TRBV7-3 to TRBJ2-1; the D is unclear. Germline V gene sequence: CDR1 SGHTA, CDR2 FQGTGA. The CDR3 has 12 residues. CDR3 sequence: CARSLGTNEQFF. As DNA, the CDR3 is TGTGCCAGAAGCTTAGGCACCAATGAGCAGTTCTTC.

This clonotype was counted a few times. The J gene is TRBJ2-3, the V gene TRBV6-1; D uncertain. This CDR3 contains 17 residues. Trimming shortened V by 1 base and J by 3 bases, and 17 bases separated the two germline ends. CDR1 and CDR2 (germline): MNHNS, SASEGT. The CDR3 sequence: CASSEGFVHSLTDTQYF. In DNA form, the CDR3 reads TGTGCCAGCAGTGAAGGGTTTGTCCACAGCCTAACAGATACGCAGTATTTT.

This chain joins TRBV29-1 and TRBJ2-1; D is undetermined. Germline assignment: CDR1 SQVTM and CDR2 ANQGSEA. The CDR3 covers 9 residues. The V end was cut by 2 bases, the J end by 11 bases, with 4 bases between. DNA for the CDR3: TGCAGCGTTGAATACAAGCAGTTCTTC. Translating it yields CSVEYKQFF.

The chain couples TRBV20-1 to TRBJ2-7; 7 bases are a match to TRBD1. The ends lost 3 bases at V and 5 bases at J; junction bases unmatched: 13. CDR3 length: 15 amino acids. CDR1 DFQATT and CDR2 SNEGSKA come from the germline V gene (reference sequence). CDR3 bases: TGCAGTGCTAGTCCGATCGCCGGGACAGCGGACGAGCAGTACGTC. Protein sequence: CSASPIAGTADEQYV.

This clonotype was observed a few times. The rearrangement links TRBV12-5 to TRBJ1-2; 7 bases align to TRBD1. With V trimmed by 3 bases and J by 1 base, 5 bases remained unmatched. The CDR3 contains 15 residues. Germline V gene lookup returns CDR1 LGHNT and CDR2 FRNRAP. CDR3 DNA: TGTGCTAGTGGTTTCGGGACAGACCGTAACTATGGCTACACCTTC. It yields the protein CASGFGTDRNYGYTF.